This T cell receptor beta chain was identified during a study of esophageal squamous cell carcinoma under preoperative chemotherapy. Findings and caveats of the study: Chemotherapy was followed by significantly higher TCR diversity in peripheral T cells only, not tumor-infiltrating lymphocytes. Peripheral T cells migrating into the tumor appeared to partly supply post-treatment tumor-infiltrating lymphocytes. Clonal contraction, more than amplification, hit abundant clones after paclitaxel-nedaplatin.

CDR1 is SGHTA, CDR2 FQGNSA, per germline. V dropped 6 bases and J dropped 9; count of bases not matched to a gene: 14. The CDR3 consists of 15 residues. Via MiXCR, TCRdb re-called the PCR reads, giving one row per CDR3 protein. Of 10,000 to 15,000 distinct CDR3 sequences detected, 45% to 55% appear once; the ten largest clones hold 16%. This clonotype is categorized as medium-sized (0.01 to 0.1%). Its antigen is still unknown. Time point: before preoperative PTX-NDP chemotherapy. The sequence was collected from a human donor with esophageal squamous cell carcinoma. The donor label of this sample is uncertain. The rearrangement links TRBV7-2 to TRBJ2-1, with 7 nucleotides matching TRBD1. The sample was gathered from a patient given preoperative chemotherapy. The DNA of the CDR3 is TGTGCCAGCAGACCTACCGGGACAGCCTGGATTGAGCAGTTCTTC. It codes for CASRPTGTAWIEQFF.